The entry that follows covers one T cell receptor beta chain sequence. Its antigen is undetermined. The sample originates from a study of cytomegalovirus exposure and HLA in healthy donors. Whole-study context: Among the approximately 380 donors who were genotyped, 81% fell in the genetic ancestry cluster that is associated with self-reported Caucasian donors.

Study-wide points: TCR beta chain V- and J-gene trimming was linked, in a later analysis, to a missense variant in DCLRE1C. It was shown in a later analysis that HLA-associated TCR beta chains were more clonally expanded than other, equally common chains.

The CDR3 runs 17 residues. The V gene lost 4 bases and the J gene lost 4 bases, with 20 bases spanning the gap. Germline CDR1 reads MGHRA; CDR2 reads YSYEKL. Vbeta (60) and Jbeta (13) primers were used in the PCR. TCRdb's copy holds only in-frame clones and misses some; the assay was immunoSEQ multiplex PCR. The sample comprises 150,000 to 200,000 clones, roughly 80% of which are singletons, and roughly 1.4% rests with the top ten. The receptor comes from a woman between 25 and 40 years old in good health and CMV-seronegative. The V call is TRBV4-1, the J call TRBJ1-3; possibly TRBD1 for D (5 bases). Sequenced input: PBMCs. The CDR3: CASSREGEARVGNTIYF. The CDR3 DNA is TGCGCCAGCAGCCGAGAAGGGGAGGCCAGGGTGGGAAACACCATATATTTT.